One T cell receptor (beta chain) is described in this entry. This clonotype was seen a few times. This clone's antigen is unknown. The junction differs from germline at one of its ends, possibly a read error. TCR beta CDR3 regions were amplified from RNA transcripts for repertoire sequencing. The first round was an RT-PCR using HTBI primers with the Qiagen OneStep RT-PCR kit, and this first round was followed by a second-round multiplex PCR, then size selection and purification. Libraries were sequenced on an Illumina HiSeq2000 using paired-end 100 bp reads. Per the source publication's procedure: SOAPnuke was used to process the reads, removing any read that contained adapters or uncalled bases, had a mean Phred below 15, or lacked an exact match to the constant primer or identifier. High-quality paired reads were merged with COPE v1.2.5. Clonotypes were defined as unique nucleotide sequences and were aligned to IMGT TRB V, D and J references using MiTCR v1.1. Only V-J combinations with frequency above 0.0001 were analysed, covering 99.2% of repertoires. A TCR clonal expansion and chaos score per V-J combination was defined as the ratio of F50 clonal expansion to chaos observed in the TCRdist matrix. Welch's t-statistics and random forest were used to reduce the features to some 13 V-J combinations, which were then used as input to a naive Bayes classifier. Thyroid-blood repertoire similarity was quantified with the Morisita-Horn index. TCRdb reworked the public reads: Q25 trimming with fastp, MiXCR clone assembly, productive beta chains retained. Here each entry gathers all rows of one CDR3 protein and keeps the most common genes and DNA. These V and J calls are TCRdb output, not the study's own analysis. The sample table contains roughly 230,000 distinct CDR3 sequences; only one count was recorded for about a fifth of them. The ten largest clones add up to approximately 40% of the sample.

Ophthalmopathy patients were characterized by moderately to severely active disease, a Clinical Activity Score of at least 3, a NOSPECS grade of at least 4, and a disease duration under 3 months. Patients with other autoimmune diseases, uncontrolled infections, pregnancy or lactation were excluded from the study. Clinical symptoms, serum thyroxine, TRAb, thyroid ultrasound and orbital computed tomography were used for diagnosis. Ficoll-Paque density gradient centrifugation was used to isolate PBMCs from about 10 ml of fresh peripheral blood. Total RNA was extracted with Trizol reagent and quality-checked on an Agilent 2100 Bioanalyzer. The CDR3 numbers 16 residues from cysteine through phenylalanine. The only DNA kept is the CDR3, 48 bases in frame from the first base. The germline V gene sets CDR1 to KGHDR and CDR2 to SFDVKD. The sample originates from a study of Graves' ophthalmopathy and Graves' hyperthyroidism (dated by TCRdb to the late 2010s). Study-wide context: Peripheral blood was collected at initial diagnosis, prior to any treatment. The study used TCR beta repertoire signatures to distinguish Graves' ophthalmopathy from Graves' hyperthyroidism and to predict progression to ophthalmopathy. In total, 135 blood samples were TCR-sequenced: 40 to 45 ophthalmopathy, over 70 hyperthyroidism and some 17 hyperthyroidism-to-ophthalmopathy patients. To explore V-J signatures that separate ophthalmopathy from hyperthyroidism, a discovery set of about a hundred patients was enrolled, consisting of approximately 45 with ophthalmopathy and around 57 with stable hyperthyroidism. For independent validation, a separate cohort was made up of around 19 hyperthyroidism patients plus 17 patients who later progressed from hyperthyroidism to ophthalmopathy. In roughly six hyperthyroidism patients, the T-cell repertoires found in thyroid tissue were compared with those found in blood. Once sampling was done, hyperthyroidism patients were given methimazole at a starting dose of 30 mg daily, while ophthalmopathy patients were given high-dose intravenous methylprednisolone. The 75 to 100 discovery patients were randomly split 7:3 into training and test sets. Beyond this particular receptor, the publication reports: In validation, the model predicted ophthalmopathy progression with 70.59% sensitivity and roughly 72% specificity; approximately 12 predicted patients were CT-confirmed with GO in a median of around 6 months. The 13-signature model separated ophthalmopathy from stable hyperthyroidism with approximately 90% sensitivity and 81% to 82% specificity in cross-validation, and 80%/75% in the test set. Among expanded thyroid clonotypes with frequency above 0.001, most also showed up in blood, which suggests that blood repertoires may reflect the thyroid immune response. No statistical method was used to set the sample size in advance, and the investigators knew which group each participant was assigned to.

The chain is assembled from TRBV24-1 and TRBJ1-2; the D gene is unclear. The sample taken for sequencing was peripheral blood. The receptor was isolated from a woman aged 45-60 years with Graves' ophthalmopathy. Donor details come from another sample of the same person, matched by shared clones. The CDR3 reads CATSDSGREGLMGYIF. In nucleotides, the sequence is TGTGCCACCAGTGACTCGGGCCGGGAAGGGCTCATGGGCTACATCTTC.